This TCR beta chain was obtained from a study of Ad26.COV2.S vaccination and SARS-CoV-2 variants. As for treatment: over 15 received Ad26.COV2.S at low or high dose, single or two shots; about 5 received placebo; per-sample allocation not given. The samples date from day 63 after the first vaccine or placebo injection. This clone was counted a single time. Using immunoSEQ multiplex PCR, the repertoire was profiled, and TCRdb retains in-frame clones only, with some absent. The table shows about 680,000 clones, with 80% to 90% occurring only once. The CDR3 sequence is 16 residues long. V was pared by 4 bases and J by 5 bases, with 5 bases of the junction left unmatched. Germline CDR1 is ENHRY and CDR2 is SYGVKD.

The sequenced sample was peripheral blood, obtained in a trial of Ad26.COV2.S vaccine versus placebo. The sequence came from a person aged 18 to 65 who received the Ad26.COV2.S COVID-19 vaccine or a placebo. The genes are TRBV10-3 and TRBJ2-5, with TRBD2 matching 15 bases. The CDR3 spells CAISGGLAGGGETQYF. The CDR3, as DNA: TGTGCCATCAGTGGGGGACTAGCGGGAGGTGGGGAGACCCAGTACTTC.